This TCR beta chain was retrieved from a study of T cell repertoires in cytomegalovirus infection. The overall study: Public TCR beta signatures provided an indication of both CMV infection and a matching HLA type. Study outcomes and limitations: Summed public TCR beta family frequency identified CMV carriers bearing the relevant HLA. The ex vivo response was dominated by HLA-C-restricted CMV-specific TCR beta clonotypes.

TCRdb independently ran MiXCR on the reads; one entry per CDR3 protein. The sample includes 310,000 or so distinct CDR3 sequences, 25% of them seen just once. V gave up 10 bases and J gave up 0 bases, with 16 bases separating them. Germline V gene data show CDR1 as MDHEN and CDR2 as SYDVKM. The CDR3 has 16 residues. Remarks on this clonotype: Its antigen is currently unknown.

The receptor was derived from a human donor in good health (CMV status not recorded). Some clones in this sample may be carry-over from other donors' samples. This chain connects TRBV28 to TRBJ2-6, with a weak D call TRBD1 (5 bases). The sample taken for sequencing was PBMCs. The CDR3 nucleotides read TGTGCCACCCAGGCAGGGCCACTCTCTGGGGCCAACGTCCTGACTTTC. Translating gives CATQAGPLSGANVLTF.